This passage covers 13 T cell receptor beta chains from one sample sequenced in a study of blood T cell repertoires in COVID-19. TCRdb keeps only in-frame clones here, not all; method: immunoSEQ multiplex PCR. In the table there are fewer than 250,000 clones, roughly 89% of which are singletons. Sequencing was performed on PBMCs or T cells enriched from blood (not recorded which). Receptors were obtained from a woman aged 40 to 49 who had recovered from COVID-19.

The CDR3 here is CSVRSQGGETQYF. The CDR3 DNA reads as TGCAGCGTTAGGTCCCAGGGGGGAGAGACCCAGTACTTC. The rearrangement joins TRBV29-1 to TRBJ2-5; TRBD1 might be the D (7 bases). The CDR3 length is 13 residues. The V and J ends lost 5 bases and 4 bases respectively, with 14 bases between them. Germline-derived CDR1 and CDR2 are SQVTM and ANQGSEA.

The rearrangement joins TRBV19 to TRBJ2-1; 7 bases align to TRBD2. CDR1 is LNHDA and CDR2 is SQIVND in the germline V gene (reference sequence). This CDR3 spans 15 amino acids. With V trimmed by 4 bases and J by 7 bases, 10 bases remained unmatched. CDR3 region: CASSTNSGLGNEQFF. The CDR3 DNA sequence: TGTGCCAGTAGTACCAATAGCGGGCTAGGGAATGAGCAGTTCTTC.

The J gene is TRBJ1-6, the V gene TRBV11-3; the D is unclear. V lost 0 bases, J lost 8 bases, and 14 bases lay in between. Germline V gene sequence: CDR1 SGHNT, CDR2 YENEEA. The CDR3 loop spans 16 amino acids. The CDR3 loop is CASSLDLSLEDSPLHF. CDR3 sequence (DNA): TGTGCCAGCAGCTTAGATCTCAGCCTAGAGGATTCACCCCTCCACTTT.

This sequence joins TRBV28 and TRBJ1-5; 9 bases map to TRBD1. Germline CDR1 MDHEN, CDR2 SYDVKM. The CDR3 covers 19 residues. V dropped 10 bases and J dropped 2; count of bases not matched to a gene: 21. The chain's CDR3 is CAISTPGWTGARGNQPQHF. The CDR3 DNA reads TGTGCCATATCGACCCCCGGGTGGACAGGGGCCCGGGGCAATCAGCCCCAGCATTTT.

This chain connects TRBV5-4 to TRBJ2-1; 7 bases fit TRBD2. The trim removed 6 bases at V and 10 bases at J, leaving 10 bases unmatched. This CDR3 comprises 13 residues. In germline, CDR1 is SGHNT, CDR2 YYREEE (reference sequence). DNA for the CDR3: TGTGCCAGCAACATAGCGGGCAAGATCGAGCAGTTCTTC. Residues: CASNIAGKIEQFF.

The J gene is TRBJ1-3, the V gene TRBV6-5; no definite D call. CDR3 length equals 15 residues. Trimming stripped 0 bases from V and 1 base from J, with 7 bases between. Germline V gene lookup returns CDR1 MNHEY and CDR2 SVGAGI. Written as DNA, the CDR3 is TGTGCCAGCAGTTACTCGGAGGAATCTGGAAACACCATATATTTT. Translation gives CASSYSEESGNTIYF.

This clone was counted between two and nine times. The junction departs from germline at one end; a sequencing error may be responsible. The chain recombines TRBV6-6 with TRBJ1-2, with 8 bases identical to TRBD1. Per germline, CDR1 MNHNY and CDR2 SVGAGI (reference sequence). This CDR3 contains 13 residues. This chain's CDR3 is CVSLQGAAYGYTF. CDR3 in DNA: TGTGTCAGCCTTCAGGGGGCGGCCTATGGCTACACCTTC.

This clone was counted a few times. The rearrangement links TRBV7-8 to TRBJ2-5; TRBD2 is a possible D gene (5 bases). Germline V CDR1 and CDR2: SGHVS, FQNEAQ. Between the trimmed V and J ends, which lost 5 bases and 2 bases, there was a span of 12 bases. This CDR3 comprises 14 residues. The CDR3: CASSLGSGQETQYF. CDR3 DNA: TGTGCCAGCAGCCTAGGCAGCGGACAAGAGACCCAGTACTTC.

The gene calls are TRBV18 and TRBJ1-6; TRBD1 matches at 8 bases. Germline values: CDR1 KGHSH, CDR2 LQKENI. This CDR3 has 15 amino acids. The J segment lost 7 bases and the V segment lost 4 bases, leaving 6 bases of the junction unmatched. CDR3 residues: CASSLDRGGNSPLHF. As DNA, the CDR3 is TGTGCCAGCTCACTAGACAGGGGTGGAAATTCACCCCTCCACTTT.

V gene TRBV19 combines with J gene TRBJ2-1; 8 nucleotides align to TRBD2. Looked up from germline, CDR1 is LNHDA and CDR2 is SQIVND (reference sequence). This CDR3 region has 15 residues. Trimming removed 7 bases from V and 4 bases from J; junction bases left unmatched: 9. The CDR3 nucleotides read TGTGCCAGTAATGTCGGGAGGGGCCTTTACAATGAGCAGTTCTTC. Translated: CASNVGRGLYNEQFF.

The rearrangement joins TRBV9 to TRBJ1-2, with TRBD1 as a possible D gene (6 bases). With 0 bases removed from V and 4 bases from J, the gap between germline ends came to 19 bases. CDR3 length: 17 residues. CDR1 and CDR2 from the germline V gene are SGDLS and YYNGEE. CDR3 coding DNA: TGTGCCAGCAGCGTAGGGGTTCGGGGGGCTGACCTCTATGGCTACACCTTC. It encodes CASSVGVRGADLYGYTF.

J is TRBJ2-3 and V is TRBV5-4; maybe TRBD2 (5 bases). Germline assignment: CDR1 SGHNT and CDR2 YYREEE (reference sequence). The CDR3 runs to 15 residues. V shed 4 bases and J shed 2 bases, with 14 bases lying between them. The CDR3 loop reads CASSAPERTTDTQYF. CDR3 in DNA: TGTGCCAGCAGCGCCCCGGAGCGGACCACAGATACGCAGTATTTT.

The chain uses TRBV5-1 and TRBJ2-3; 15 bases map to TRBD2. The CDR3 has 18 residues. Germline CDR1 SGHRS, CDR2 YFSETQ. The ends lost 4 bases at V and 3 bases at J; junction bases unmatched: 9. The CDR3 sequence is CASSTGTSGRSGTDTQYF. The CDR3 DNA follows: TGCGCCAGCAGCACAGGGACTAGCGGGAGGTCCGGGACAGATACGCAGTATTTT.